This TCR beta chain was sequenced for a study of CD4 T cells in relation to SARS-CoV-2 and coronaviruses. About this clone itself: The antigen remains undetermined.

Profiling relied on immunoSEQ multiplex PCR, and the TCRdb table lists in-frame clones only, not all of them. The data contain approximately 20,000 clones, 65% to 80% of them singletons. CD4+ T cells from unexposed donors were obtained before the COVID-19 pandemic (2011-2018). After about 10 days of culture, CD4+ T cells were isolated. Testing used SARS-CoV-2 S/N and four cold-coronavirus spikes on unexposed-donor CD4+ T cells, cells permitting. This CDR3 is built from 15 residues. The V gene's germline CDR1 is GTSNPN and CDR2 SVGIG (reference sequence). V lost 3 bases and J lost 7; bases outside the gene matches: 11.

The material sequenced was CD4+ T cells from PBMCs, cultured in vitro. The chain joins TRBV30 to TRBJ1-4; TRBD1 agrees at 7 bases. This TCR derives from a human donor in good health. CDR3 sequence: CAWSAQGGEGEKLFF. The CDR3 DNA reads TGTGCCTGGAGCGCGCAGGGGGGTGAAGGTGAAAAACTGTTTTTT.